The source of this T cell receptor (beta chain) is a study of cytomegalovirus exposure and HLA in healthy donors (dated by TCRdb to about 2017). About the study as a whole: In an earlier analysis of approximately 500 of the donors, under 300 Gb of sequence data and approximately 120 million unique TCR beta sequences from roughly 200 million T cells were reported. An early release covering 550 to 700 HLA-typed donors comprised roughly 300 gigabases of sequencing data and 65 million to 100 million unique TCR sequences. Of the 300 to 500 genotyped donors, roughly 80% were placed in the genetic ancestry cluster associated with self-reported Caucasian donors. The study aimed to test whether signatures of past pathogen exposure could be identified by cataloging public T cell receptors. The study profiled the T cell repertoires of fewer than 850 subjects by immunosequencing and related them to cytomegalovirus serostatus. In addition to the first cohort of 666 subjects, a separate validation cohort of under 150 different subjects was used. The study combined high-throughput TCR immunosequencing, statistical association of individual TCRs with disease status, and machine learning to predict cytomegalovirus infection status. In a later analysis, previously published TCR beta repertoires from fewer than 750 donors were re-analyzed and high-resolution HLA genotyping was added so that TCR occurrence patterns could be studied. The later analysis used no new phenotypic data to find candidate immune exposures, relying instead on TCR beta sequences and their occurrence across donors. To decide whether each TCR beta V gene segment behaved as functional or pseudogenic, an earlier analysis of some 600 of the donors relied on high-throughput TCR beta sequencing. Donor age, sex, ethnicity and CMV serostatus were collected together with the repertoire data. A later genetic analysis took genome-wide SNP genotypes for about three fifths of the roughly 700 donors and used that subset as a discovery cohort. Every discovery cohort repertoire had been produced on one sequencing platform. Both class I and class II loci were covered by HLA typing, at four-digit resolution. The number of typed donors differed by locus: roughly 629-640 for A, B, C, DRB1 and DQB1; 500 to 550 for DQA1; approximately 600 for DPA1; and approximately 450 for DPB1. Four to six DR-DQ haplotypes were handled as single units for association and clustering, since linkage in the cohort was strong. On average, roughly 240,000 unique TCR beta nucleotide sequences were sequenced per donor among fewer than 500 genotyped donors of the cohort, with roughly 20% of those sequences being non-productive. The research as a whole found: A further reported finding was that TCR beta sequences accurately predicted the HLA-A and HLA-B alleles for most subjects in the first cohort. HLA typing was unavailable for some donors at each locus, so association tests used only the typed subset. A cluster of highly shared sequence variants was judged likely to represent a technical artifact of the sequencing pipeline. An association between a missense DCLRE1C variant and V-gene and J-gene trimming of TCR beta chains was found in a later genetic analysis and replicated in an independent cohort. A later analysis found that HLA-associated TCR beta chains were more clonally expanded and had lower generation probabilities than equally common non-associated chains. Roughly uniform sequencing depth across donors was assumed in presence/absence analyses, although this assumption may not hold. The classifier was reported to diagnose cytomegalovirus status with high specificity and sensitivity in both the original and validation cohorts. When HLA alleles, especially DR and DQ, strongly co-occurred, attributing TCR associations to individual alleles was difficult. The authors suggested that the approach could potentially be generalized to other disease states and immunological phenotypes. Correlated functional status among segregating V segments might be attributable to linkage disequilibrium, but an unknown experimental factor could not be ruled out. Most TCR sequences were observed very rarely across donors, whereas some public TCRs were present in many individuals. Some IMGT-functional V segments, including TRBV6-2 and TRBV6-3, could not be told apart with the 87-base-pair reads, so those segments were excluded. A later analysis associated 15,000 or so TCR beta sequences with specific HLA alleles at a false discovery rate of 0.05. The study gave a list of about 170 TCR beta chains associated with cytomegalovirus. According to a later analysis, parvovirus B19, influenza, CMV and Epstein-Barr virus appeared linked to several top co-occurrence clusters. A few of the identified cytomegalovirus-associated TCR beta chains were confirmed in vitro to be specific for cytomegalovirus antigens. In a later analysis, TCR association rates were found to vary across HLA loci, with the most associated TCRs seen for DRB1 alleles and the fewest for HLA-C alleles. According to a later genetic analysis, donors in an Asian-associated ancestry cluster had fewer N-insertions in productive TCRs than the roughly 700-donor mean. Because counts were too low, 15 or so rarely observed V segments, including chromosome 9 orphons, were excluded from the earlier analysis of a few hundred of the donors. Only TCR beta chains were sequenced in this cohort, and the absence of alpha or paired-chain data limited detectable features. A later analysis found that most CMV-associated TCR beta chains appeared HLA-restricted, with HLA associations seemingly driven largely by CMV exposure. In an earlier analysis of about 600 of the donors, most TCR beta V segments appeared in productive rearrangements about 90% or about 30% of the time, broadly matching IMGT annotations. The only immune exposure information available for the cohort was CMV serostatus.

From its cysteine to its phenylalanine, the CDR3 spans 14 amino acids. The entry retains the CDR3 DNA only, 42 bases that are in frame from base 1. CDR1 and CDR2, per the germline V gene, are MGHRA and YSYEKL. The count of this clone is one. Its antigen has not been determined. A read error may account for a junction end that differs from germline. The cohort consisted of 650 to 850 healthy bone marrow donors. At the time of sampling, all cohort members were nominally healthy, though unrecorded immune exposures were likely present. The donor was CMV seronegative and belonged to the group of more than 300 seronegative cohort members. A peripheral blood sample was provided by each donor, and peripheral blood mononuclear cells were used for TCR beta sequencing. The Qiagen DNeasy Blood Extraction Kit was used to extract genomic DNA from the blood cell samples. Library creation used the immunoSEQ multiplex PCR assay. For the multiplex PCR, a mixture combining 60 forward primers for TCR Vbeta segments and 13 reverse primers for TCR Jbeta segments was used. The CDR3 region of rearranged TCR beta genes was amplified from genomic DNA with a multiplex PCR assay. The Illumina HiSeq System was used to sequence the amplified TCR beta libraries as 87-base-pair reads. The original pipeline was this. In a later analysis, 70 million to 95 million unique TCR beta chains were counted across the approximately 640 repertoires, and approximately 11 million of these chains were shared by at least two donors. To remove PCR and sequencing errors, raw reads were error-corrected and collapsed into unique sequences using a nearest-neighbor algorithm that merged closely related sequences. Alignment of CDR3 sequences to IMGT reference sequences was used to assign V, D and J gene segments. For a sequence to be retained, a match of at least six nucleotides to both a V gene segment and a J gene segment was required. Rearrangements were called productive when the CDR3 lacked stop codons and stayed in frame with V and J; all others were non-productive. Following IMGT convention, CDR3 was defined as the stretch from the second conserved V-encoded cysteine up to the conserved J-encoded phenylalanine. Sequences without an unambiguous match to a single V gene segment were excluded from the earlier analysis of approximately 600 of the donors. An earlier analysis of 587 of the donors called V segments functional above 56.7% productive rearrangements and segregating when the between-donor standard deviation exceeded 5%. A statistical classification framework was developed to diagnose cytomegalovirus status using the catalog of TCR beta chain sequences. In a later analysis, V and J genes were assigned by comparing TCR nucleotide sequences against IMGT/GENE-DB human TR gene sequences. The TCRdist pipeline was used in a later analysis to assign CDR3 sequences and most-parsimonious VDJ recombination scenarios. A later analysis defined each TCR beta chain by its CDR3 amino acid sequence plus V-gene family, and excluded reads lacking a unique V-gene family. To address suspected cross-contamination and a sequencing artifact, a later analysis removed approximately 600 highly shared, low-generation-probability nucleotide sequences. In a later analysis, a clonal expansion index was calculated for each public chain from normalized within-repertoire ranks of inferred template counts. Generation probabilities in a later analysis came from a VDJ recombination model fitted to out-of-frame rearrangements, and those results were checked against IGoR. In a later analysis, TCR-TCR, TCR-HLA and TCR-CMV co-occurrence was scored with hypergeometric tests, and a repertoire-size bias correction was applied to TCR pairs. A later analysis estimated false discovery rates by permuting HLA or CMV assignments 20 times. In a later analysis, co-occurring TCRs were grouped with DBSCAN, and TCRdist sequence similarity was added when clustering was performed within HLA-allele-positive subsets. For co-occurrence clustering, repertoires with fewer than 30,000 or more than 120,000 public chains were excluded, along with roughly 5 repertoires with anomalous nucleotide sharing. TCRdb carries this immuneACCESS record with in-frame sequences only. Its versions omit some clonotypes, under half of them owing to an unresolved V gene in the studies checked, with the rest unexplained. V, J and clone size are those of that table, while D and trimming were read from the DNA. The sample profile shows approximately 100,000 clones; over 60% of them were found once. The ten largest make up about 3.9% of the sample.

This receptor chain uses TRBV4-1 and TRBJ1-4, with 8 bases in between that match TRBD1. This clonotype originated in a man younger than 45 in good health and CMV-seronegative. Sample: PBMCs. The bases read TGCGCCAGCAGCCAACCCGTGGAGAGGACAGGGAGGGTTTTT. Translation gives CASSQPVERTGRVF.